This T cell receptor (beta chain) stems from a study of post-analysis software for immune sequencing data. Included in the TCR beta cDNA libraries were unique molecular identifiers. Each CDR3 protein is one row after TCRdb ran MiXCR on the PCR reads. The sample contains 180,000 or so distinct CDR3 sequences, 29% of which appear only once. This CDR3 has 14 amino acids. The germline V gene encodes CDR1 DFQATT and CDR2 SNEGSKA (reference sequence). Trimming took 0 bases from V and 5 from J, leaving 11 bases between them. General study points: When patients were compared with controls, 4 or 5 TRBV segments were more frequent, TRBV5-6, TRBV5-1 and TRBV20-1 among them.

This clonotype was seen at least ten times. The antigen is unknown. The chain links TRBV20-1 to TRBJ2-1, with D hard to call. The sample taken for sequencing was blood. The TCR originated in a girl aged 2-17 years with multiple sclerosis. CDR3: CSARDRLGHNEQFF. The CDR3 region has the DNA TGCAGTGCTAGAGATAGACTCGGCCACAATGAGCAGTTCTTC.